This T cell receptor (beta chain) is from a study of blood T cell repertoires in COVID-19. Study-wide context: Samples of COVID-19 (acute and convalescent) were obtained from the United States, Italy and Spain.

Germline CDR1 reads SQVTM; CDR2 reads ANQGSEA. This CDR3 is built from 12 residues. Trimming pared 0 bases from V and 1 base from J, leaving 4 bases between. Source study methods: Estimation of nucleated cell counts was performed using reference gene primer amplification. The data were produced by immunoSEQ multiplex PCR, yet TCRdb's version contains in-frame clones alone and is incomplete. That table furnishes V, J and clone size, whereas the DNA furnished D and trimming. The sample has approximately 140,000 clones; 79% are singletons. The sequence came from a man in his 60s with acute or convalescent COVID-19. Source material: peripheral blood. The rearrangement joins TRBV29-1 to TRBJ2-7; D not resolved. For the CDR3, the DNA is TGCAGCGTTGAAGACAGTTCCTACGAGCAGTACTTC. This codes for CSVEDSSYEQYF.